This T cell receptor (beta chain) was identified during a study of shared clonotypes between healthy human individuals. General observations from the study: A reduction in generation probabilities was seen for non-shared clonotypes relative to those shared by all four donors. Sequencing depth was expected to influence donor clonotype sharing.

Germline V gene lookup returns CDR1 SGDLS and CDR2 YYNGEE. The CDR3 is 16 residues long. Trimming shortened V by 0 bases and J by 5 bases, and 17 bases separated the two germline ends. Assay execution proceeded at the deep level. Libraries were prepared by immunoSEQ multiplex PCR; TCRdb keeps only in-frame clonotypes and omits some of them. The sample holds some 2.4 million clones, 93% seen once. Of note for this clone: Antigen specificity is unknown.

Material: naive CD4+ T cells from PBMCs. Subset here: CD45RA+ positively selected. The chain recombines TRBV9 with TRBJ2-5; D remains ambiguous. The clonotype originates from a man in his late teens or twenties in good health. Some clones in this sample may be carry-over from other donors' samples. This CDR3 reads CASSVERWVGAETQYF. The CDR3 nucleotides read TGTGCCAGCAGCGTAGAACGGTGGGTAGGTGCGGAGACCCAGTACTTC.